Listed below are T cell receptor beta chains from one sample, sequenced in a study of blood T cell repertoires in COVID-19. The protocol was immunoSEQ multiplex PCR, while the TCRdb copy is restricted to in-frame clones and leaves out a portion. The table has over 130,000 clones, 60% to 80% seen once. Sequencing used peripheral blood. Receptors originate from a woman aged 45 to 65 with active or convalescent COVID-19. Both conserved end residues are part of each CDR3. Each record gives: D gene, J gene, clone size, V gene, CDR3 protein, CDR3 DNA. The D gene is left open where the match is weak. Where a row states a size, it is once, few, many or the class of an expanded clone; other rows omit it.

d_call: -
j_call: TRBJ1-4
clone_size: once
v_call: TRBV6-4
cdr3_aa: CASSDSHGRGEKLFF
cdr3_nt: TGTGCCAGCAGTGACTCACATGGACGAGGGGAAAAACTGTTTTTT

d_call: TRBD2
j_call: TRBJ2-5
clone_size: -
v_call: TRBV27
cdr3_aa: CASSHRLAGRQETQYF
cdr3_nt: TGTGCCAGCAGCCACCGACTAGCGGGCAGACAAGAGACCCAGTACTTC

d_call: -
j_call: TRBJ1-2
clone_size: -
v_call: TRBV3-1/TRBV3-2
cdr3_aa: CASSPRVGDYGYTF
cdr3_nt: TGTGCCAGCAGCCCCCGAGTGGGGGACTACGGCTACACCTTC

d_call: -
j_call: TRBJ1-1
clone_size: -
v_call: TRBV6-5
cdr3_aa: CASRADWNTEAFF
cdr3_nt: TGTGCCAGCAGGGCAGACTGGAACACTGAAGCTTTCTTT

d_call: -
j_call: TRBJ2-1
clone_size: -
v_call: TRBV16
cdr3_aa: CASSVGLINEQFF
cdr3_nt: TGTGCCAGCAGCGTCGGACTTATCAATGAGCAGTTCTTC

d_call: -
j_call: TRBJ1-4
clone_size: -
v_call: TRBV2
cdr3_aa: CASSRGNLNEKLFF
cdr3_nt: TGTGCCAGCAGTCGGGGGAACCTTAATGAAAAACTGTTTTTT

d_call: -
j_call: TRBJ2-5
clone_size: -
v_call: TRBV19
cdr3_aa: CASSINPRETQYF
cdr3_nt: TGTGCCAGTAGTATAAATCCTCGGGAGACCCAGTACTTC

d_call: TRBD1
j_call: TRBJ1-2
clone_size: -
v_call: TRBV27
cdr3_aa: CASSRGTGPNGYTF
cdr3_nt: TGTGCCAGCAGTCGAGGGACAGGCCCAAATGGCTACACCTTC

d_call: TRBD2
j_call: TRBJ2-7
clone_size: -
v_call: TRBV15
cdr3_aa: CATSRDLAGGSYEQYF
cdr3_nt: TGTGCCACCAGCAGAGATTTAGCGGGGGGATCCTACGAGCAGTACTTC

d_call: -
j_call: TRBJ1-3
clone_size: -
v_call: TRBV7-9
cdr3_aa: CAGTGRVDPNTIYF
cdr3_nt: TGTGCCGGAACCGGGAGAGTAGATCCAAACACCATATATTTT

d_call: TRBD2
j_call: TRBJ2-3
clone_size: -
v_call: TRBV5-1
cdr3_aa: CASSLSGGESREADTQYF
cdr3_nt: TGCGCCAGCAGCTTAAGCGGGGGGGAAAGTAGAGAAGCAGATACGCAGTATTTT

d_call: TRBD2
j_call: TRBJ2-5
clone_size: -
v_call: TRBV19
cdr3_aa: CASSMGTSPETQYF
cdr3_nt: TGTGCCAGTAGTATGGGGACTAGCCCCGAGACCCAGTACTTC

d_call: TRBD1
j_call: TRBJ2-7
clone_size: -
v_call: TRBV24-1
cdr3_aa: CATSTQPGQGYHSSYEQYF
cdr3_nt: TGTGCCACCAGTACCCAACCGGGACAGGGGTATCACTCCTCCTACGAGCAGTACTTC

d_call: -
j_call: TRBJ2-2
clone_size: -
v_call: TRBV21-1
cdr3_aa: CASSKEGGVRESATGELFF
cdr3_nt: TGTGCCAGCAGCAAAGAAGGGGGGGTACGAGAGAGTGCCACCGGGGAGCTGTTTTTT

d_call: -
j_call: TRBJ2-3
clone_size: -
v_call: TRBV7-2
cdr3_aa: CASRVGASTDTQYF
cdr3_nt: TGTGCCAGCAGGGTCGGTGCTAGCACAGATACGCAGTATTTT

d_call: -
j_call: TRBJ2-2
clone_size: -
v_call: TRBV19
cdr3_aa: CASSMVRASTGELFF
cdr3_nt: TGTGCCAGTAGTATGGTCAGGGCGAGCACCGGGGAGCTGTTTTTT

d_call: TRBD2
j_call: TRBJ2-1
clone_size: -
v_call: TRBV7-3
cdr3_aa: CASSPGTSQNEQFF
cdr3_nt: TGTGCCAGCAGCCCCGGGACTAGCCAGAATGAGCAGTTCTTC

d_call: TRBD1
j_call: TRBJ2-2
clone_size: -
v_call: TRBV7-2
cdr3_aa: CASSFGQGTGELFF
cdr3_nt: TGTGCCAGCAGCTTCGGACAGGGCACCGGGGAGCTGTTTTTT

d_call: TRBD1
j_call: TRBJ2-3
clone_size: once
v_call: TRBV7-9
cdr3_aa: CASSPSGTASTDTQYF
cdr3_nt: TGTGCCAGCAGCCCCTCTGGGACAGCTAGCACAGATACGCAGTATTTT

d_call: TRBD2
j_call: TRBJ2-1
clone_size: -
v_call: TRBV4-2
cdr3_aa: CASSQASLAGGYNEQFF
cdr3_nt: TGTGCCAGCAGCCAAGCCTCTTTAGCGGGGGGTTACAATGAGCAGTTCTTC

d_call: TRBD1
j_call: TRBJ1-3
clone_size: -
v_call: TRBV7-3
cdr3_aa: CASSPSTGAGNTIYF
cdr3_nt: TGTGCCAGCAGCCCATCGACAGGGGCTGGAAACACCATATATTTT

d_call: TRBD2
j_call: TRBJ2-1
clone_size: -
v_call: TRBV7-3
cdr3_aa: CASSPGLALYNEQFF
cdr3_nt: TGTGCCAGCAGCCCGGGACTAGCGCTTTACAATGAGCAGTTCTTC

d_call: -
j_call: TRBJ1-2
clone_size: -
v_call: TRBV2
cdr3_aa: CASNSSPDRRYGYTF
cdr3_nt: TGTGCCAGCAATTCGAGTCCGGACAGAAGATATGGCTACACCTTC

d_call: TRBD1
j_call: TRBJ2-7
clone_size: -
v_call: TRBV29-1
cdr3_aa: CSVEETGASLRQYF
cdr3_nt: TGCAGCGTTGAAGAAACAGGGGCCAGCTTAAGGCAGTACTTC